The clone carrying this TCR beta chain was recorded many times. The data were taken from a study of blood T cell repertoires in COVID-19. Study in general: The samples span acute and convalescent COVID-19 from the United States, Italy and Spain.

Per germline, CDR1 SGHAT and CDR2 FQNNGV. V was clipped by 1 base and J by 3 bases, with 10 bases between them. The CDR3 loop spans 16 amino acids. Clones were read by immunoSEQ multiplex PCR, and TCRdb kept only the in-frame ones, dropping some. The profile shows fewer than 200,000 clones, roughly 80% of them singletons. This sequence was found in a middle-aged woman with acute COVID-19. What was sequenced was PBMCs or T cells enriched from blood (not recorded which). The J gene is TRBJ1-6, the V gene TRBV11-2; unclear D gene. The chain's CDR3 is CASSLAVASYNSPLHF. In DNA form, the CDR3 reads TGTGCCAGCAGCTTAGCCGTGGCAAGCTATAATTCACCCCTCCACTTT.